A selection of T cell receptor beta chains follows, all from one sample in a study of cytomegalovirus exposure and HLA in healthy donors. Produced via immunoSEQ multiplex PCR; TCRdb's table is partial and in-frame only. This sample has tens of thousands of clones, with over 55% found just once. Sequencing was carried out using PBMCs. These receptors came from a man under 40 in good health and CMV-seropositive. Both conserved end residues are part of each CDR3. Each record gives: V gene, J gene, D gene, CDR3 protein. The D gene is left open where the match is weak.

v_call: TRBV14; j_call: TRBJ1-1; d_call: TRBD1; cdr3_aa: CASRGTGNTEAFF
v_call: TRBV7-3; j_call: TRBJ1-1; d_call: NA; cdr3_aa: CASSWTVNTEAFF
v_call: TRBV20-1; j_call: TRBJ2-1; d_call: NA; cdr3_aa: CSARAYNEQFF
v_call: TRBV4-1; j_call: TRBJ2-4; d_call: NA; cdr3_aa: CASSQGAGSQAKNIQYF
v_call: TRBV28; j_call: TRBJ2-7; d_call: TRBD1; cdr3_aa: CASSPRDRFSYEQYF
v_call: TRBV29-1; j_call: TRBJ1-1; d_call: TRBD1; cdr3_aa: CSARTGTGRDTEAFF
v_call: TRBV30; j_call: TRBJ2-7; d_call: NA; cdr3_aa: CAWGPDSSYEQYF
v_call: TRBV5-4; j_call: TRBJ2-7; d_call: TRBD2; cdr3_aa: CASSPTSGFSYEQYF
v_call: TRBV10-3; j_call: TRBJ2-7; d_call: NA; cdr3_aa: CAISDERNYEQYF
v_call: TRBV29-1; j_call: TRBJ1-2; d_call: NA; cdr3_aa: CSVARSNYGYTF
v_call: TRBV5-1; j_call: TRBJ2-7; d_call: NA; cdr3_aa: CASSRNRDTHEQYF
v_call: TRBV18; j_call: TRBJ2-7; d_call: TRBD2; cdr3_aa: CASSPGLAGGQDEQYF
v_call: TRBV2; j_call: TRBJ1-1; d_call: NA; cdr3_aa: CATTLTRQNTEAFF
v_call: TRBV6-6; j_call: TRBJ2-1; d_call: TRBD2; cdr3_aa: CASTIAGSYNEQFF
v_call: TRBV27; j_call: TRBJ1-1; d_call: TRBD1; cdr3_aa: CASSSARQGNTEAFF
v_call: TRBV5-1; j_call: TRBJ2-7; d_call: NA; cdr3_aa: CASSLRQGGVHEQYF
v_call: TRBV23-1; j_call: TRBJ1-5; d_call: NA; cdr3_aa: CASPWLGGNQPQHF
v_call: TRBV29-1; j_call: TRBJ2-7; d_call: TRBD1; cdr3_aa: CSVVPSGGTYEQYF
v_call: TRBV4-2; j_call: TRBJ1-6; d_call: TRBD1; cdr3_aa: CASSQEGTGGISYNSPLHF
v_call: TRBV6-1; j_call: TRBJ2-2; d_call: TRBD1; cdr3_aa: CASSETGTGELFF
v_call: TRBV4-2; j_call: TRBJ2-3; d_call: TRBD2; cdr3_aa: CASSQDIREGRADTQYF
v_call: TRBV7-9; j_call: TRBJ1-3; d_call: NA; cdr3_aa: CASSSRTDSSGNTIYF
v_call: TRBV29-1; j_call: TRBJ2-7; d_call: NA; cdr3_aa: CSVEEPRYEQYF
v_call: TRBV28; j_call: TRBJ1-2; d_call: NA; cdr3_aa: CASSFGRTNYGYTF
v_call: TRBV10-3; j_call: TRBJ1-2; d_call: TRBD1; cdr3_aa: CAISELQGATHGYTF
v_call: TRBV5-1; j_call: TRBJ2-7; d_call: NA; cdr3_aa: CASNPLLEGSGEQYF
v_call: TRBV9; j_call: TRBJ1-1; d_call: TRBD1; cdr3_aa: CASSVDRGRDTEAFF
v_call: TRBV7-9; j_call: TRBJ1-1; d_call: TRBD1; cdr3_aa: CASSPLLTGGEAFF
v_call: TRBV27; j_call: TRBJ2-7; d_call: NA; cdr3_aa: CASSPLGAGEGGQYF